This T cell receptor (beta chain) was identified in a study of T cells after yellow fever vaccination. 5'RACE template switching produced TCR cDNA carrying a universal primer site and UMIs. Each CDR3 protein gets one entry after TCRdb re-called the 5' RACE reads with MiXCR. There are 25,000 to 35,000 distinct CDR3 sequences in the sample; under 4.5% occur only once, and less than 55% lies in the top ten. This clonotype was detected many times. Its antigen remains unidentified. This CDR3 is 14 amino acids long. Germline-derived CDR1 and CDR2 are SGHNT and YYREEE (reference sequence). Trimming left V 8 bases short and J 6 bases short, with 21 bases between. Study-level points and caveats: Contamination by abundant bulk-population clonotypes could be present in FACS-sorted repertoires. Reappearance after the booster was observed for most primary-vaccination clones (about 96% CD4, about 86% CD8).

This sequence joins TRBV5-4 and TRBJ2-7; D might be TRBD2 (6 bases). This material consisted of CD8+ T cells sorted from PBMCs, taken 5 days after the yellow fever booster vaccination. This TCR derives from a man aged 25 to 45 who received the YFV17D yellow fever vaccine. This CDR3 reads CASGKEGDQSEQYF. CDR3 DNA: TGTGCCAGTGGGAAGGAGGGCGATCAATCCGAGCAGTACTTC.